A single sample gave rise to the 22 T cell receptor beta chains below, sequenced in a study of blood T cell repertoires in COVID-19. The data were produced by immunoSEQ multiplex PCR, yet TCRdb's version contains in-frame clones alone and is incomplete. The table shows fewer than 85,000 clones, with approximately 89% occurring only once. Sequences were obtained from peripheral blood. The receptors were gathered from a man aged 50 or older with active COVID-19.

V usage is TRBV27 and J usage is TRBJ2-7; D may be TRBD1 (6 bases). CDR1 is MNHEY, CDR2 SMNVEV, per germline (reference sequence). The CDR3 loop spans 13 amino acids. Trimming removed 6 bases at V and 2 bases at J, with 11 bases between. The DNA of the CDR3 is TGTGCCAGCAGCCTCAGGGGCCCCTACGAGCAGTACTTC. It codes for CASSLRGPYEQYF.

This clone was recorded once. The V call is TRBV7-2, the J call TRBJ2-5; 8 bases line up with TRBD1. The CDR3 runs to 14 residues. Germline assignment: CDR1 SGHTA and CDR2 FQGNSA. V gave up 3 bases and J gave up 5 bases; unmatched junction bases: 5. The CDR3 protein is CASSLQGAGETQYF. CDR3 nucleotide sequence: TGTGCCAGCAGCTTGCAGGGGGCAGGGGAGACCCAGTACTTC.

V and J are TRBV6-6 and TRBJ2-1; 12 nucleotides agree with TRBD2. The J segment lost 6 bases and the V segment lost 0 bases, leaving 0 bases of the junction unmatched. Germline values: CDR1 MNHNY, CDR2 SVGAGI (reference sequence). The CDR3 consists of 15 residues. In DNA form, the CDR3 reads TGTGCCAGCAGTTACTCGGGACTAGCGGGCAATGAGCAGTTCTTC. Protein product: CASSYSGLAGNEQFF.

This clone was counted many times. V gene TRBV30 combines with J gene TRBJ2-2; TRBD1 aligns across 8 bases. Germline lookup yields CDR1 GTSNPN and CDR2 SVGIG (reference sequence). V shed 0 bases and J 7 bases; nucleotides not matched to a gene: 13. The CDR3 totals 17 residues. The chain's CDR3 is CAWSVDPAGGSIGELFF. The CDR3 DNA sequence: TGTGCCTGGAGTGTTGACCCGGCAGGGGGCAGTATCGGGGAGCTGTTTTTT. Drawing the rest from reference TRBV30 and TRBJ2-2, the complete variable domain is SQTIHQWPATLVQPVGSPLSLECTVEGTSNPNLYWYRQAAGRGLQLLFYSVGIGQISSEVPQNLSASRPQDRQFILSSKKLLLSDSGFYLCAWSVDPAGGSIGELFFGEGSRLTVL.

CDR3 sequence: CATSDPDRAGETQYF. For the CDR3, the DNA is TGTGCCACCAGTGATCCAGACAGGGCCGGGGAGACCCAGTACTTC. The chain couples TRBV24-1 to TRBJ2-5, with 7 bases identical to TRBD1. V gave up 3 bases and J gave up 5 bases; unmatched junction bases: 8. CDR3 length: 15 residues. CDR1 is KGHDR and CDR2 is SFDVKD in the germline V gene.

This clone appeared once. CDR3 protein: CATRTDLDHRETQYF. DNA of the CDR3: TGTGCCACGAGAACAGATCTCGACCATCGGGAGACCCAGTACTTC. The chain is built from TRBV28 and TRBJ2-5; no firm D call. CDR1 and CDR2 (germline): MDHEN, SYDVKM. This CDR3 has 15 residues. V was clipped by 10 bases and J by 5 bases, with 23 bases between them.

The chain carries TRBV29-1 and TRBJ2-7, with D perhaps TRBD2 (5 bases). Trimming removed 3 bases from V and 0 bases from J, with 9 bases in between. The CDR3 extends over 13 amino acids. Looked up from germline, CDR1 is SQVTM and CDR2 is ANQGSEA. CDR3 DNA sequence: TGCAGCGTTGATATAGGAGGCTCCTACGAGCAGTACTTC. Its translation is CSVDIGGSYEQYF.

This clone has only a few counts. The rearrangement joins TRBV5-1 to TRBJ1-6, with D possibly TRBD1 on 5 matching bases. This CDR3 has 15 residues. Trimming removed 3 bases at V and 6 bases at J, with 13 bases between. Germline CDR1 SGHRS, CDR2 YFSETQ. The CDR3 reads CASSWGEGTNSPLHF. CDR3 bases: TGCGCCAGCAGCTGGGGGGAAGGGACTAATTCACCCCTCCACTTT.

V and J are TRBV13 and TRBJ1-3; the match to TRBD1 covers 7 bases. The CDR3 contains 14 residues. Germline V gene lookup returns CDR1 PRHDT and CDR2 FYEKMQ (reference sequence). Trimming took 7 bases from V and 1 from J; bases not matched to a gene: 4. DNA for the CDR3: TGTGCCAGCACGTACAGGGGTTCTGGAAACACCATATATTTT. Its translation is CASTYRGSGNTIYF.

CDR3 loop: CASSVGLAGGWSDTQYF. CDR3 in DNA: TGTGCCAGCAGCGTAGGCCTAGCGGGGGGGTGGTCAGATACGCAGTATTTT. The chain recombines TRBV9 with TRBJ2-3; 12 positions agree with TRBD2. Germline V CDR1 and CDR2: SGDLS, YYNGEE. Trimming removed 0 bases from V and 4 bases from J; junction bases left unmatched: 6. The CDR3 spans 17 residues.

The CDR3: CASSNLAGVFNEQYF. CDR3 nucleotide sequence: TGTGCCAGCAGCAACTTAGCGGGGGTCTTTAACGAGCAGTACTTC. The gene calls are TRBV7-9 and TRBJ2-7, with 9 bases fitting TRBD2. The CDR3 loop spans 15 amino acids. The V gene end was trimmed by 5 bases and the J gene end by 5 bases; junction bases not matched to a gene: 10. Germline V gene lookup returns CDR1 SEHNR and CDR2 FQNEAQ (reference sequence).

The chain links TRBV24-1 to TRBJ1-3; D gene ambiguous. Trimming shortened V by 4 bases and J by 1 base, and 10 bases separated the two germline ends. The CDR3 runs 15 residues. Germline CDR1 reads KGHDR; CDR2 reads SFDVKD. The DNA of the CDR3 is TGTGCCACCAGTGACCCCGGGTCTTCTGGAAACACCATATATTTT. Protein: CATSDPGSSGNTIYF.

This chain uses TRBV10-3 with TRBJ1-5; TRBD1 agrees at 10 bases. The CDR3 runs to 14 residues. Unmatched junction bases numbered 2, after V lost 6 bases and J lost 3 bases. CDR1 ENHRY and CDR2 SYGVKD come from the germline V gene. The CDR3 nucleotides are TGTGCCATCAGGGGGACAGGGGACAATCAGCCCCAGCATTTT. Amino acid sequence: CAIRGTGDNQPQHF.

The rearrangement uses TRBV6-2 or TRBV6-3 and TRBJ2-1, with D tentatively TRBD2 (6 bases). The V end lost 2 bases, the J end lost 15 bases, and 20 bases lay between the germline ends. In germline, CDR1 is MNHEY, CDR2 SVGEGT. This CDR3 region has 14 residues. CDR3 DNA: TGTGCCAGCAGTTACGGGACTGGGCCTGGTTCGTCGTTCTTC. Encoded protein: CASSYGTGPGSSFF.

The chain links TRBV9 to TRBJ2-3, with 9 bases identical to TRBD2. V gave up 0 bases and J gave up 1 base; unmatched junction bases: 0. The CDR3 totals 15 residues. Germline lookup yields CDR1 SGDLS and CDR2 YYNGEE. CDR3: CASSVGTSGTDTQYF. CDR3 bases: TGTGCCAGCAGCGTAGGGACTAGCGGCACAGATACGCAGTATTTT.

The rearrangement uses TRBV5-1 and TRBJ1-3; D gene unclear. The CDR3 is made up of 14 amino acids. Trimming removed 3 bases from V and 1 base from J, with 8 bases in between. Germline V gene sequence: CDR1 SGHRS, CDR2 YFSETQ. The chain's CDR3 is CASSSEGSGNTIYF. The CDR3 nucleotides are TGCGCCAGCAGCTCTGAGGGATCTGGAAACACCATATATTTT.

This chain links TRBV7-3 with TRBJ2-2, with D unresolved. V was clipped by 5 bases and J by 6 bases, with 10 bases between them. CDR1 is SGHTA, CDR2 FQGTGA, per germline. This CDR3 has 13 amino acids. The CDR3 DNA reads TGTGCCAGCAGCCGCGTCGGGTCCGGGGAGCTGTTTTTT. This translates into CASSRVGSGELFF.

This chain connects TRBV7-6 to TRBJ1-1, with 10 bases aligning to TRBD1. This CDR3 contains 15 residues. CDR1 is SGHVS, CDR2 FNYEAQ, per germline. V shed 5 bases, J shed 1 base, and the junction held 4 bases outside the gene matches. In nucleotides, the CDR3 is TGTGCCAGCAGCCCCAGACAGGGGGCGAACACTGAAGCTTTCTTT. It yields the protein CASSPRQGANTEAFF.

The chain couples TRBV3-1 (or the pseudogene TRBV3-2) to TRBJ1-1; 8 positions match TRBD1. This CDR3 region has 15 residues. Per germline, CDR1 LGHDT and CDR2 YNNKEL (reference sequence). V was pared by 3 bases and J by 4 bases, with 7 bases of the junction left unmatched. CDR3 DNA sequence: TGTGCCAGCAGCCAGTCTCAGACAGGGGCCACTGAAGCTTTCTTT. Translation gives CASSQSQTGATEAFF.

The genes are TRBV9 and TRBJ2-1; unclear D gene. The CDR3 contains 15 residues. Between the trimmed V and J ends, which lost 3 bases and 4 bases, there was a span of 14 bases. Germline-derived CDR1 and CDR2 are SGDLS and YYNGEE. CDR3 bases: TGTGCCAGCAGCGCCGACGGCGGCGGTTACAATGAGCAGTTCTTC. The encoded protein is CASSADGGGYNEQFF.

The CDR3 sequence is CASSPRGGTYNEQFF. The CDR3 nucleotides read TGTGCCAGCAGCCCGCGGGGGGGCACGTACAATGAGCAGTTCTTC. The rearrangement joins TRBV3-1 (or the pseudogene TRBV3-2) to TRBJ2-1, with 9 bases that match TRBD2. The V gene's germline CDR1 is LGHDT and CDR2 YNNKEL (reference sequence). The V segment lost 4 bases and the J segment 4 bases; nucleotides outside the gene matches: 5. The CDR3 consists of 15 residues.

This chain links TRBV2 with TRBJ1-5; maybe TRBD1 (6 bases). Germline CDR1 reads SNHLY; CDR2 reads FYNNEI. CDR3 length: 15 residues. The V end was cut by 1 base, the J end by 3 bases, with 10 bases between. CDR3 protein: CASSEDRVNNQPQHF. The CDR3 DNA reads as TGTGCCAGCAGTGAAGACAGGGTAAACAATCAGCCCCAGCATTTT.